This entry concerns a single T cell receptor (beta chain). Its antigen specificity is not known. Per-nucleotide qualities are absent, and no much larger clonotype sits a single base away. The data are from a study of T cell repertoires in ileal Crohn's disease (dated by TCRdb to the late 2010s). Regarding the research as a whole: The median duration of disease was around 8 years, and at the time of surgery around 35% of patients were active smokers. Every patient underwent surgery because of a complication, which was stricturing disease in around 61% and penetrating disease in approximately 40%. Postoperative therapy was given to about half of the patients, with thiopurines administered to about ten patients and anti-TNF agents administered to under 20 patients. The M0 samples consisted of biopsies taken from the inflamed part of the ileum within the surgical resection specimen. For commercial TCRB immunosequencing, five hundred nanograms of biopsy DNA were submitted for each sample. TCR repertoire analysis was done in 50 or so Crohn's disease patients from a prospective multicentre cohort. Running in parallel with the study was a multicentre cohort set up to find predictors of early endoscopic recurrence following ileocolonic resection. Endoscopic postoperative recurrence was defined by a Rutgeerts score above i0. A total of about 150 mucosal samples from about 50 patients were sequenced, with samples obtained at several locations on the surgical specimen and at postoperative endoscopy.

The library was generated by the immunoSEQ multiplex PCR assay. Adaptive Biotechnology amplified CDR3 regions from genomic DNA with a two-step multiplex PCR that controlled for amplification bias. Primers covering every V and J gene segment were used in the first PCR, while barcodes and Illumina adapters were added in the second PCR. An Illumina instrument was used to sequence the CDR3 libraries. On the study's bioinformatics: The analysis drew on both the pipelines supplied by the vendor and custom analysis of the raw data in R/Bioconductor running R version 3.3.0. Clonality, which ranges from 0 to 1, was calculated as the inverse of the normalised Shannon entropy across all productive clones. The repertoire share taken up by the top 100 clones defined high-frequency clones, and only clones that passed a 95% confidence test were kept. The Simpson index measured repertoire diversity, and the Morisita-Horn index measured overlap between samples. TCRdb retrieved this table from immuneACCESS and kept in-frame rearrangements only. Not all clones are present; in checked studies, unresolved V genes account for under half, and no reason is known for the remainder. That table furnishes V, J and clone size, whereas the DNA furnished D and trimming. This sample is represented by about 6,600 clones; over 75% of them were singletons. Approximately 10% of the sample is taken by the ten largest.

Study-wide findings and limitations: Higher high-frequency clone percentages at surgery were associated with endoscopic recurrence; all patients with clonality above 26.8% (18/57) had recurrence. Compared with CD4 T cells, sorted CD8 T cells held more high-frequency clones, which suggests that the mucosal expansions were mostly CD8. Patients who were active smokers at surgery had a significantly higher proportion of clonal expansions than non-smokers (around 24% vs 18%, p=0.02). Only a subgroup of patients, of unstated size, had mucosal CD4 and CD8 T cells sorted and sequenced.

This specimen's time point label, interpreted: inflamed ileum from the surgical specimen. Adults with ileal or ileocolonic Crohn's disease and an indication for ileocolonic resection were eligible for inclusion. Whole ileal mucosal biopsies were kept frozen at -80 degrees C prior to DNA extraction. Genomic DNA was extracted from frozen whole biopsies with a TRizol-based method and quantified on a NanoDrop 2000 spectrophotometer. Based on the germline V gene (reference sequence), the CDR1 and CDR2 sequences are GTSNPN and SVGIG. The CDR3 starts with the cysteine, ends with the phenylalanine, and has 14 residues. Only the CDR3 DNA stays, 42 bases, in frame from base 1. V loses 3 bases at its end and J loses 8 bases; junction bases beyond the gene matches: 11.

The clonotype was recovered from an adult with Crohn's disease. Sequenced sample: ileal tissue. The receptor chain draws on TRBV30 and TRBJ1-2; the junction holds 8 bases that match TRBD1. The base sequence is TGTGCCTGGAGAGGGAAGACAGGGGCAGGAGGCTACACCTTC. The encoded protein is CAWRGKTGAGGYTF.